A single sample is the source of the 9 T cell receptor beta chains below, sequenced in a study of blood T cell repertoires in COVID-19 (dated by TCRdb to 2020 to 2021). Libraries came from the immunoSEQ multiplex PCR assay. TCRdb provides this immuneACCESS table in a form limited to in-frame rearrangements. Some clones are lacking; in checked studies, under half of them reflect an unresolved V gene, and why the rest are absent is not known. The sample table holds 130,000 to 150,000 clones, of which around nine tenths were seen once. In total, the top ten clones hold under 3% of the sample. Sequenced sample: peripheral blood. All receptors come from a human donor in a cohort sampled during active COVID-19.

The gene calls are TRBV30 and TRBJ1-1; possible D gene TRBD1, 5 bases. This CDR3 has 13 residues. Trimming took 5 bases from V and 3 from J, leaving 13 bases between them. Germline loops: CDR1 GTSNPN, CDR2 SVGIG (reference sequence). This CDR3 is CAWEAGPDTEAFF. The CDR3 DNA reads TGTGCCTGGGAGGCGGGGCCGGACACTGAAGCTTTCTTT.

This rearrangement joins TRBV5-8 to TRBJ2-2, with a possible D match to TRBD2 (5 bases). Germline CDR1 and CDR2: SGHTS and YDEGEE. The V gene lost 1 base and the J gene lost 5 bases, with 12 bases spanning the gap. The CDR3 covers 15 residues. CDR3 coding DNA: TGTGCCAGCAGCTTGTTCCCGGGATATACCGGGGAGCTGTTTTTT. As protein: CASSLFPGYTGELFF.

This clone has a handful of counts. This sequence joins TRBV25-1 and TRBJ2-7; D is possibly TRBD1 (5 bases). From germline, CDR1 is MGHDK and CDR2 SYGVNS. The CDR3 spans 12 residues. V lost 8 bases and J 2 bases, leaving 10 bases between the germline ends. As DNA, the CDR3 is TGTGCCAGCGGAGACAGCCCCTACGAGCAGTACTTC. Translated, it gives CASGDSPYEQYF.

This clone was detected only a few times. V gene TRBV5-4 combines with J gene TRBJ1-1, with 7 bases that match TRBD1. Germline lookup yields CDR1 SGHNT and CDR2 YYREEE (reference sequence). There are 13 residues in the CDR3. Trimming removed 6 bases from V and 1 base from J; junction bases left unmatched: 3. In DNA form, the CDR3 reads TGTGCCAGCAACAGGGGTGGGAACACTGAAGCTTTCTTT. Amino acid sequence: CASNRGGNTEAFF.

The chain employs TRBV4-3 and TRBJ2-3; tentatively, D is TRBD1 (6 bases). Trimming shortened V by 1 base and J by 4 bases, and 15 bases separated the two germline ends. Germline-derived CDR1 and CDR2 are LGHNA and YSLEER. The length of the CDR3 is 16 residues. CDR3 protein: CASSQGTLQGADTQYF. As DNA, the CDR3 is TGCGCCAGCAGCCAAGGTACCTTACAGGGAGCAGATACGCAGTATTTT.

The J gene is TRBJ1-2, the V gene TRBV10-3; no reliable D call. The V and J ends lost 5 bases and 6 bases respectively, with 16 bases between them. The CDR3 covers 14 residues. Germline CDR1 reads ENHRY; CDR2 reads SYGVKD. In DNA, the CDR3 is TGTGCCATCAGTACCCGTCGGGTCGGGGATGGCTACACCTTC. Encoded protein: CAISTRRVGDGYTF.

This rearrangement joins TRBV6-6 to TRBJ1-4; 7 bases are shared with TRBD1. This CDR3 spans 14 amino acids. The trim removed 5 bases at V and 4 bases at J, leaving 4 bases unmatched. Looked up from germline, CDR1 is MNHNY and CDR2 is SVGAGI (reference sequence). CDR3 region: CASSPGTDNEKLFF. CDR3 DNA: TGTGCCAGCAGTCCCGGGACAGATAATGAAAAACTGTTTTTT.

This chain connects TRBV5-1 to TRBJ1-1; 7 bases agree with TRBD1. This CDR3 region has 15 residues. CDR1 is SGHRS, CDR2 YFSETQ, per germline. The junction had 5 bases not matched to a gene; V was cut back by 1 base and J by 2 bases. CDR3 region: CASSLNDRANTEAFF. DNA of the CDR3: TGCGCCAGCAGCTTGAATGACAGGGCAAACACTGAAGCTTTCTTT. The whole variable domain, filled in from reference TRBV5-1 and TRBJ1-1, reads KAGVTQTPRYLIKTRGQQVTLSCSPISGHRSVSWYQQTPGQGLQFLFEYFSETQRNKGNFPGRFSGRQFSNSRSEMNVSTLELGDSALYLCASSLNDRANTEAFFGQGTRLTVV.

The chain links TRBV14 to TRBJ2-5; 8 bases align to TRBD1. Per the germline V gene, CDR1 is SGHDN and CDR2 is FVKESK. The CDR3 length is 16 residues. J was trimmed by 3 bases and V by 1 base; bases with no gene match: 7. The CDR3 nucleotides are TGTGCCAGCAGCCAAGTAGTTCGGACAGGGAAAGAGACCCAGTACTTC. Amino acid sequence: CASSQVVRTGKETQYF.